This entry concerns a single TCR beta chain. The antigen is not known. This record comes from a study of T cell responses to AZD1222 COVID-19 vaccine. General study results and limits: Reportedly, nearly half the spike-specific TCRs target unmutated variant regions. An increase in Spike-specific TCR breadth and depth was observed after two AZD1222 doses. AZD1222 recipients seropositive at baseline numbered only 5 to 7.

V lost 2 bases and J lost 0, with 4 bases in between. Germline V CDR1 and CDR2: SGHTA, FQGNSA. This CDR3 spans 13 amino acids. Assay: immunoSEQ multiplex PCR; the TCRdb copy retains only in-frame clones and omits some. The data contain 90,000 to 120,000 clones, approximately 89% of them singletons. Material: peripheral blood, obtained on day 0 of AZD1222 vaccination. The chain has TRBV7-2 and TRBJ1-1; D remains ambiguous. The clonotype comes from an adult in good health. Here the CDR3 reads CASSLFMNTEAFF. DNA for the CDR3: TGTGCCAGCAGCTTATTTATGAACACTGAAGCTTTCTTT.